The present TCR beta chain was sequenced within a study of somatic mutations in cytotoxic T cells in rheumatoid arthritis (dated by TCRdb to the late 2010s). With regard to the full study: Peripheral blood (approximately 30 ml EDTA) was collected from patients immediately after diagnosis and before any treatment began. Some T-cell populations stained with V beta antibodies were sorted by flow on a FACSAria II or Sony SH800 to nearly 100% purity, with sorted V beta1+ cells additionally subjected to TCRB sequencing. Median age was essentially the same in the patient group and the control group. For roughly 61 rheumatoid arthritis patients and 20 healthy controls, TCRB deep sequencing was carried out. In newly diagnosed rheumatoid arthritis without treatment, the study examined if expanded CD8+ T-cell clones harbor somatic mutations, relying on TCRB deep sequencing to characterize clonality. Beyond this particular receptor, the publication reports: Healthy controls showed no age-related increase in CD8+ clonality, whereas patients did (Spearman r ~ 0.49). The antigen targets of the expanded CD8+ clones were unknown, and absence from virus-specific databases did not rule out viral specificity. There was no significant difference in CD8+ T-cell clonality between rheumatoid arthritis patients and age-matched healthy controls. The finding that TRBV07 was slightly underrepresented in patients was left unadjusted for multiple comparisons. Several identical CD8+ TCRB sequences were found in both blood and synovial fluid, and in about an eighth of the roughly 65 patients the largest CD8+ clone exceeded 20% of CD8+ cells.

Flow cytometry confirmed the purity of CD4+ and CD8+ cells that had been isolated by positive magnetic bead selection on an AutoMACS. Isolation of peripheral blood mononuclear cells was done through Ficoll-Paque PLUS density gradient separation. DNA was extracted from CD4-enriched, CD8-enriched or PBMC samples with Nucleospin Tissue or Tissue XS kits and quantified with a Qubit 2.0 fluorometer. Notes on this clone: Which antigen it targets is not known. No much larger clone is present one base from it, and per-base qualities are unavailable.

The immunoSEQ assay was applied to genomic DNA for TCRB CDR3 sequencing. Per the authors' processing: Published virus-specific TCRB sequences were compared with patient CD8+ clones larger than 1%, and only a few matches were found. Only productive TCRB rearrangements were included in the analyses. Defining a clone by its unique TCRB CDR3 sequence, the study calculated clonality as a productive clonality index derived from Shannon entropy. To calculate repertoire overlap between two samples, the template counts of each clone were considered relative to each sample's total templates. A correlation with a Spearman r of roughly 0.66 was found between V-gene usage by flow cytometry and V-gene usage by TCRB sequencing. The table comes from immuneACCESS by way of TCRdb, which keeps in-frame sequences with V and J called. Part of the clones is missing from these tables; in studies checked, under half for an unresolved V gene and the rest for unknown reasons. D and trimming were read from the DNA, whereas the V and J calls and clone size are those reported in that table. This sample is represented by fewer than 15,000 clones; about 90% of them were singletons. The ten top clones hold roughly 18% of the sample.

Taken from cysteine to phenylalanine, the CDR3 has 20 residues. The only DNA kept is the CDR3, 60 bases in frame from the first base. CDR1 MGHRA and CDR2 YSYEKL are derived from the germline V gene. V and J are truncated by 2 bases and 2 bases respectively, leaving an intervening sequence of 22 bases. This sequence uses TRBV4-1 and TRBJ1-6, with the D segment identity uncertain. The specimen sequenced was CD4+ T cells sorted from blood. The TCR originated in a man between 65 and 80 years old with rheumatoid arthritis. The nucleotides read TGCGCCAGCAGCCAACAATCTCCAACGGGAAGAAGCACCTATAATTCACCCCTCCACTTT. Its product reads: CASSQQSPTGRSTYNSPLHF.